Sequencing of this TCR beta chain was carried out in a study of T cells in tumors after PD-1 blockade. The wider study: No patient had prior checkpoint blockade, systemic immunosuppression, or radiotherapy within 4 weeks. Each patient got pembrolizumab 200 mg every 3 weeks or cemiplimab 350 mg every 2 weeks. Findings and limits, study-wide: Peripheral recruitment is suggested, as some novel exhausted tumor clones were in pre-treatment blood.

As for this clone: Its antigen is currently unknown.

Assay used: immunoSEQ multiplex PCR; TCRdb lists only in-frame clones, some missing. The table lists roughly 50,000 clones, approximately 84% of them singletons. The CDR3 runs 12 residues. CDR1 and CDR2 (germline): LNHDA, SQIVND (reference sequence). The V and J ends lost 5 bases and 12 bases respectively, with 17 bases between them. Sequenced here: PBMCs, sampled before anti-PD-1 treatment. The receptor was derived from a human donor with basal cell carcinoma. The chain carries TRBV19 and TRBJ2-7; a possible D gene is TRBD2 (6 bases). The CDR3 region has the DNA TGTGCCAGTAGTCCTCGAGTAGCGGTCTTGTACTTC. It is translated as CASSPRVAVLYF.